Ten or more counts support the clone carrying this T cell receptor (beta chain). Its matching antigen is unknown. This record comes from a study of CD8 T cells in ankylosing spondylitis. Study outcomes and limitations: There was reportedly significant enrichment of clones that were disease-linked in matched ankylosing spondylitis synovial fluid. One TCR beta motif, made up of eight highly homologous variants, appeared characteristic of ankylosing spondylitis blood.

5'-RACE, quantitative and with molecular barcodes, yielded the TCR beta libraries. One entry per CDR3 protein results from TCRdb running MiXCR on the 5' RACE reads. The table has roughly 490,000 distinct CDR3 sequences, approximately 5% seen once. The source of this sequence is a male donor with ankylosing spondylitis. Input material: blood, either unsorted or a sorted T cell fraction (not recorded which).

The CDR3 DNA is TGCGCCAGCAGCCAAGGTCCGGAATCCTACGAGCAGTACTTC. This gives the protein CASSQGPESYEQYF. This sequence joins TRBV4-3 and TRBJ2-7; D remains unclear. This CDR3 has 14 residues. CDR1 is LGHNA and CDR2 is YSLEER in the germline V gene. V shed 1 base and J shed 1 base, with 8 bases lying between them.